This paragraph covers one T cell receptor (beta chain) sequence. This specimen comes from a study of blood T cell repertoires in COVID-19. Study at large: PBMCs, B-cell-depleted T cells, or T cells provided the cDNA or gDNA that made up the material.

As processed by the authors: Amplifying reference gene primers gave estimates of nucleated cell counts. Profiling relied on immunoSEQ multiplex PCR, and the TCRdb table lists in-frame clones only, not all of them. The V and J calls and clone size come from that table; D and trimming were worked out from the DNA. This sample has about 150,000 clones, with about 86% found just once. This sequence was found in a woman aged 55-69 years with acute or convalescent COVID-19. The sample taken for sequencing was peripheral blood.

The chain's CDR3 is CASRQTSGAEQFF. In nucleotides, the CDR3 is TGTGCCAGCAGACAGACTAGCGGGGCTGAGCAGTTCTTC. The chain couples TRBV27 to TRBJ2-1; 11 bases agree with TRBD2. Germline V gene sequence: CDR1 MNHEY, CDR2 SMNVEV (reference sequence). V was pared by 6 bases and J by 9 bases, with 4 bases of the junction left unmatched. The length of the CDR3 is 13 residues.